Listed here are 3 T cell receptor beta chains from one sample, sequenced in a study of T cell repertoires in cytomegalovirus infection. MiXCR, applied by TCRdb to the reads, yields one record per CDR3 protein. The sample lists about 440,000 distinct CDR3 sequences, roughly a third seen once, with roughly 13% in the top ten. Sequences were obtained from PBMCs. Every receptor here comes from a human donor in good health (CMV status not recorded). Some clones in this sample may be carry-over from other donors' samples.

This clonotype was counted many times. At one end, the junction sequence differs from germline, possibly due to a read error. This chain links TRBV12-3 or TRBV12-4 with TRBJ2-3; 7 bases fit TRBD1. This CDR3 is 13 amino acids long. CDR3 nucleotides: TGTGCCAGCAGCTTAGGGGGCCCAGATACGCAGTATTTT. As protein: CASSLGGPDTQYF.

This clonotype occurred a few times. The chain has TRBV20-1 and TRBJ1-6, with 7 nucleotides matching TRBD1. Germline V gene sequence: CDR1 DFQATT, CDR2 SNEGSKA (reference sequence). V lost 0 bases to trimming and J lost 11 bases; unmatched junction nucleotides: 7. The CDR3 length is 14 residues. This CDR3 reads CSARDRQGYAPLHF. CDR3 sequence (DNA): TGCAGTGCTAGAGATCGACAGGGTTACGCACCCCTCCACTTT.

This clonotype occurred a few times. This CDR3 is CASSSKTLADTQYF. In nucleotides, the CDR3 is TGTGCCAGCAGCTCAAAAACTCTAGCAGATACGCAGTATTTT. The rearrangement links TRBV5-4 to TRBJ2-3; D not certain. This CDR3 has 14 residues. V dropped 3 bases and J dropped 4 bases, with 12 bases sitting between them. Germline lookup yields CDR1 SGHNT and CDR2 YYREEE (reference sequence).